This entry lists 9 T cell receptor beta chains sequenced from one sample in a study of blood T cell repertoires in COVID-19. Some clones are missing from TCRdb's copy, which holds only in-frame ones; the method was immunoSEQ multiplex PCR. The repertoire holds about 260,000 clones, with roughly nine tenths as singletons. The source material was peripheral blood. The source of these receptors is a man aged 35-49 years with active or convalescent COVID-19.

V and J are TRBV3-1 (or the pseudogene TRBV3-2) and TRBJ2-3, with TRBD1 matching 7 bases. CDR1 is LGHDT and CDR2 is YNNKEL in the germline V gene (reference sequence). After removal of 0 bases from V and 4 bases from J, the junction contained 4 bases not matched to a gene. The CDR3 runs to 15 residues. The CDR3: CASSQETGLADTQYF. The CDR3 DNA is TGTGCCAGCAGCCAAGAGACAGGGTTGGCAGATACGCAGTATTTT.

The J gene is TRBJ2-7, the V gene TRBV5-1; 8 bases are a match to TRBD1. CDR3 size: 14 residues. Trimming removed 4 bases from V and 2 bases from J; junction bases left unmatched: 5. The germline V gene encodes CDR1 SGHRS and CDR2 YFSETQ. The CDR3 DNA sequence: TGCGCCAGCAGCCTACAGGGGGGTCCCTACGAGCAGTACTTC. This gives the protein CASSLQGGPYEQYF. The variable domain in full, with the rest retrieved from reference TRBV5-1 and TRBJ2-7, is KAGVTQTPRYLIKTRGQQVTLSCSPISGHRSVSWYQQTPGQGLQFLFEYFSETQRNKGNFPGRFSGRQFSNSRSEMNVSTLELGDSALYLCASSLQGGPYEQYFGPGTRLTVT.

This chain uses TRBV12-5 with TRBJ1-1; D remains unclear. This CDR3 contains 12 residues. V was cut by 7 bases and J by 1 base, with 7 bases left in between. In germline, CDR1 is LGHNT, CDR2 FRNRAP. The CDR3 nucleotides are TGTGCTAGTGCCCCCGGGAACACTGAAGCTTTCTTT. This translates into CASAPGNTEAFF.

CDR3 region: CASSLAGGHNSPLHF. The CDR3 DNA reads TGTGCCAGCAGTTTGGCAGGGGGCCATAATTCACCCCTCCACTTT. This chain links TRBV28 with TRBJ1-6; 8 bases map to TRBD1. With 3 bases clipped from V and 5 bases from J, the junction kept 3 bases outside the gene matches. The CDR3 contains 15 residues. Germline lookup yields CDR1 MDHEN and CDR2 SYDVKM. Filled out from reference TRBV28 and TRBJ1-6, the complete variable domain reads DVKVTQSSRYLVKRTGEKVFLECVQDMDHENMFWYRQDPGLGLRLIYFSYDVKMKEKGDIPEGYSVSREKKERFSLILESASTNQTSMYLCASSLAGGHNSPLHFGNGTRLTVT.

The chain links TRBV5-4 to TRBJ2-5; 7 bases line up with TRBD1. Germline CDR1 is SGHNT and CDR2 is YYREEE (reference sequence). The CDR3 totals 16 residues. V was clipped by 1 base and J by 5 bases; unmatched bases: 11. The CDR3 nucleotides read TGTGCCAGCAGCTTGAGACGGCTAGGGGGCGGGGAGACCCAGTACTTC. Its protein product is CASSLRRLGGGETQYF.

The V call is TRBV28, the J call TRBJ1-5, with D possibly TRBD1 on 5 matching bases. CDR3 length: 12 amino acids. Germline lookup yields CDR1 MDHEN and CDR2 SYDVKM. V lost 10 bases and J 8 bases, leaving 15 bases between the germline ends. CDR3 loop: CATAWGLKPQHF. CDR3 DNA: TGTGCCACCGCGTGGGGCTTGAAGCCCCAGCATTTT.

The table lists this clone with a count of one. The chain couples TRBV2 to TRBJ2-7, with TRBD1 identical over 8 bases. The CDR3 covers 13 residues. Unmatched junction bases numbered 8, after V lost 8 bases and J lost 5 bases. Per the germline V gene, CDR1 is SNHLY and CDR2 is FYNNEI. The CDR3 DNA sequence: TGTGCCAGCGCCCAGGGGGCTATCGACGAGCAGTACTTC. Translating it yields CASAQGAIDEQYF.

The genes are TRBV9 and TRBJ2-2, with 10 nucleotides matching TRBD2. J was trimmed by 4 bases and V by 3 bases; bases with no gene match: 6. Germline V CDR1 and CDR2: SGDLS, YYNGEE. This CDR3 contains 16 residues. The CDR3 coding sequence is TGTGCCAGCAGCGGGTGGGGACTAGCGAGCACCGGGGAGCTGTTTTTT. Amino acids: CASSGWGLASTGELFF. Filled out from reference TRBV9 and TRBJ2-2, the complete variable domain reads DSGVTQTPKHLITATGQRVTLRCSPRSGDLSVYWYQQSLDQGLQFLIQYYNGEERAKGNILERFSAQQFPDLHSELNLSSLELGDSALYFCASSGWGLASTGELFFGEGSRLTVL.

The chain combines TRBV29-1 with TRBJ2-5; 10 nucleotides match TRBD1. Germline V gives CDR1 SQVTM, CDR2 ANQGSEA. The CDR3 length is 14 residues. J lost 3 bases, V lost 6 bases, and 7 bases had no gene match. The CDR3 DNA sequence: TGCAGCGTCTCCCCCGGGACAGGGGAAGAGACCCAGTACTTC. It is translated as CSVSPGTGEETQYF.